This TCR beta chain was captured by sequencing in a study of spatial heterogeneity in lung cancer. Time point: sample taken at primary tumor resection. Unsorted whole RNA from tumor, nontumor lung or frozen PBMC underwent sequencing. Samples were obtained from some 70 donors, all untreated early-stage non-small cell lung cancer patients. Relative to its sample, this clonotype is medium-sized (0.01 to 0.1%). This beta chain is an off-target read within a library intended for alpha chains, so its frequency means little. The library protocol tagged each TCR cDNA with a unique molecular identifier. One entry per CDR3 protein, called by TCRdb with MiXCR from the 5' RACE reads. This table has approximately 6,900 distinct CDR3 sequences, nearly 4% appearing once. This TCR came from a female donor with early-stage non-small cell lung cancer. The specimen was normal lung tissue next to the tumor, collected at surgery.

CDR3 sequence: CASSFDRVAETQYF. In nucleotides, the CDR3 is TGTGCCAGCAGCTTCGACAGGGTAGCTGAGACCCAGTACTTC. The chain joins TRBV7-9 to TRBJ2-5; TRBD1 matches 7 bases. Germline lookup yields CDR1 SEHNR and CDR2 FQNEAQ (reference sequence). CDR3 length: 14 residues. Losses at the gene ends were 3 bases for V and 5 bases for J; bases not matched to a gene: 6. Complete variable domain (other parts from reference TRBV7-9 and TRBJ2-5): DTGVSQNPRHKITKRGQNVTFRCDPISEHNRLYWYRQTLGQGPEFLTYFQNEAQLEKSRLLSDRFSAERPKGSFSTLEIQRTEQGDSAMYLCASSFDRVAETQYFGPGTRLLVL.